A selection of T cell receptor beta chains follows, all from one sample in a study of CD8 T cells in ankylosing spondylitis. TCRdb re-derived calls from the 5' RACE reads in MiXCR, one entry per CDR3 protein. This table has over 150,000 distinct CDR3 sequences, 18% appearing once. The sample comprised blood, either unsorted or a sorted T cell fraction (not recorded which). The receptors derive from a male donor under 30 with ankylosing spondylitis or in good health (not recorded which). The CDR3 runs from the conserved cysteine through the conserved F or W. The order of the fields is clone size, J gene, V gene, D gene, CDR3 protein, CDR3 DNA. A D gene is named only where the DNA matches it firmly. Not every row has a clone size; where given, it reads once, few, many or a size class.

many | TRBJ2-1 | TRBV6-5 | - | CASSTGSSYNEQFF | TGTGCCAGCAGTACAGGGAGCTCCTACAATGAGCAGTTCTTC
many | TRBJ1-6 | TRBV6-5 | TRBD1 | CASSNVGQGLTGSPLHF | TGTGCCAGCAGCAACGTTGGACAGGGGTTGACGGGTTCACCCCTCCACTTT
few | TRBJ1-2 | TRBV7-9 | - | CASSREYYTF | TGTGCCAGCAGCAGGGAGTACTACACCTTC
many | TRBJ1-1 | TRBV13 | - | CASSALGNTEAFF | TGTGCCAGCAGCGCCCTAGGGAACACTGAAGCTTTCTTT
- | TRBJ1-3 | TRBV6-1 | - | CASSEAQSGNTIYF | TGTGCCAGCAGTGAGGCTCAGTCAGGAAACACCATATATTTT
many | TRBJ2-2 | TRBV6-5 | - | CASRWLTNTGELFF | TGTGCCAGCCGCTGGTTAACGAACACCGGGGAGCTGTTTTTT
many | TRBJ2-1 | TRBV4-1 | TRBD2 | CASSQDGVASGNRAEQFF | TGCGCCAGCAGCCAAGATGGTGTGGCTAGCGGGAATCGCGCTGAGCAGTTCTTC
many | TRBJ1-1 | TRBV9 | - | CASSEGTLGNTEAFF | TGTGCCAGCAGCGAGGGGACATTAGGGAACACTGAAGCTTTCTTT
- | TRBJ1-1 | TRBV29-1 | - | CSVDRGKGYTEAFF | TGCAGCGTTGATCGGGGGAAGGGTTACACTGAAGCTTTCTTT
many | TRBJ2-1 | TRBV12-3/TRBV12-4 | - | CASKKTEQFF | TGTGCCAGCAAAAAGACTGAGCAGTTCTTC
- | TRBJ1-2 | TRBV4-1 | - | CASSPGGGDSLGYTF | TGCGCCAGCAGCCCCGGAGGAGGGGACTCGCTAGGCTACACCTTC
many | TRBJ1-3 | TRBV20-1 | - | CSARGTAGNTIYF | TGCAGTGCTAGGGGGACGGCTGGAAACACCATATATTTT